The next 32 T cell receptor beta chains were all read from a single sample in a study of blood T cell repertoires in COVID-19. Profiling relied on immunoSEQ multiplex PCR, and the TCRdb table lists in-frame clones only, not all of them. The table includes a few hundred thousand clones, just over 85% detected once. The sequencing sample was made of PBMCs or T cells enriched from blood (not recorded which). The receptors originated from a woman aged 40 to 50 with acute COVID-19.

V usage is TRBV10-3 and J usage is TRBJ1-3, with 7 bases that match TRBD1. Germline V CDR1 and CDR2: ENHRY, SYGVKD. Germline trimming cut 2 bases from V and 3 bases from J; bases unmatched to any gene: 7. The CDR3 runs 16 residues. The CDR3 DNA is TGTGCCATCAGTGAGGGAGACAGGGTTCGTGGAAACACCATATATTTT. Amino acids: CAISEGDRVRGNTIYF.

V gene TRBV28 combines with J gene TRBJ1-5; D possibly corresponds to TRBD1 (6 bases). Germline CDR1 MDHEN, CDR2 SYDVKM. The CDR3 extends over 16 amino acids. Deletions cut 3 bases from V and 1 base from J, with 13 bases between. CDR3 nucleotide sequence: TGTGCCAGCAGTTTCTTGTTGACAGGCAGCAATCAGCCCCAGCATTTT. It is translated as CASSFLLTGSNQPQHF.

This clone was counted once. Other DNA sequences of this sample code for an identical CDR3. The chain couples TRBV12-3 or TRBV12-4 to TRBJ1-1; unclear D gene. This CDR3 spans 13 amino acids. The V and J ends lost 2 bases and 4 bases respectively, with 8 bases between them. The CDR3 DNA sequence: TGTGCCAGCAGTTTAAGTGGAGGCACTGAAGCTTTCTTT. This gives the protein CASSLSGGTEAFF.

This rearrangement joins TRBV5-1 to TRBJ1-3, with D possibly being TRBD1 (6 bases). This CDR3 contains 15 residues. CDR1 and CDR2 (germline): SGHRS, YFSETQ. V lost 5 bases, J lost 2 bases, and 14 bases lay in between. Written as DNA, the CDR3 is TGCGCCAGCAGAATGGCAGGGGACCCTGGAAACACCATATATTTT. The encoded protein is CASRMAGDPGNTIYF.

V gene TRBV5-1 combines with J gene TRBJ2-1; D remains ambiguous. This CDR3 contains 13 residues. Germline V CDR1 and CDR2: SGHRS, YFSETQ. Trimming took 0 bases from V and 4 from J, leaving 5 bases between them. CDR3 sequence: CASSLDKYNEQFF. The CDR3, as DNA: TGCGCCAGCAGCTTGGACAAATACAATGAGCAGTTCTTC.

V is TRBV28 and J is TRBJ1-2, with 7 bases matching TRBD1. Trimming at V came to 5 bases and at J to 6 bases, leaving 12 bases not matched to a gene. Per the germline V gene, CDR1 is MDHEN and CDR2 is SYDVKM. This CDR3 region has 15 residues. CDR3 residues: CASSPWTGRVDGYTF. The CDR3, as DNA: TGTGCCAGCAGTCCCTGGACAGGCCGAGTGGATGGCTACACCTTC.

This sequence joins TRBV6-2 or TRBV6-3 and TRBJ2-3; 9 bases line up with TRBD2. Germline CDR1 MNHEY, CDR2 SVGEGT. The length of the CDR3 is 17 residues. The V segment lost 5 bases and the J segment 0 bases; nucleotides outside the gene matches: 9. In DNA form, the CDR3 reads TGTGCCAGCAGTACCCGGGGACTAGCAGTTAGCACAGATACGCAGTATTTT. As protein: CASSTRGLAVSTDTQYF.

The chain employs TRBV12-5 and TRBJ2-1, with D uncertain. The CDR3 has 12 residues. Trimming cost V 5 bases and J 5 bases, with 7 bases left between them. Germline-derived CDR1 and CDR2 are LGHNT and FRNRAP. CDR3: CASGLPDNEQFF. The CDR3 DNA follows: TGTGCTAGTGGTCTCCCCGACAATGAGCAGTTCTTC.

The V call is TRBV7-3, the J call TRBJ1-6; 7 bases line up with TRBD1. Germline V gives CDR1 SGHTA, CDR2 FQGTGA. CDR3 size: 15 residues. The V and J ends lost 2 bases and 7 bases, in that order; junction bases with no gene match: 5. This CDR3 is CASSLGGQTNSPLHF. CDR3 DNA: TGTGCCAGCAGCTTAGGGGGACAGACCAATTCACCCCTCCACTTT.

The table lists this clone with a count of one. V gene TRBV27 combines with J gene TRBJ1-2; TRBD1 matches at 8 bases. J lost 6 bases, V lost 5 bases, and 11 bases had no gene match. The CDR3 extends over 15 amino acids. Germline lookup yields CDR1 MNHEY and CDR2 SMNVEV (reference sequence). The CDR3 DNA reads TGTGCCAGCAGTCTCCACAGGGGGGAGAAGAATGGCTACACCTTC. Amino acid sequence: CASSLHRGEKNGYTF.

V and J are TRBV21-1 and TRBJ1-5; TRBD1 was called by the table and not checked on the DNA. TRBV21-1 is annotated as a pseudogene. This CDR3 has 19 amino acids. In nucleotides, the CDR3 is TGTGCCAGCAGCAAAGAACGACCCCGGGACAGGGGCCTTCATCAGCCCCAGCATTTT. It translates to CASSKERPRDRGLHQPQHF.

The CDR3 sequence is CASSLSSGRGNNEQYF. In DNA form, the CDR3 reads TGTGCCAGCAGTTTATCGTCGGGCAGGGGGAACAACGAGCAGTACTTC. This chain connects TRBV27 to TRBJ2-7; 7 bases map to TRBD1. The CDR3 extends over 16 amino acids. The trim removed 0 bases at V and 5 bases at J, leaving 10 bases unmatched. From germline, CDR1 is MNHEY and CDR2 SMNVEV (reference sequence).

The chain has TRBV16 and TRBJ1-2; TRBD1 might be the D (6 bases). With 0 bases removed from V and 8 bases from J, the gap between germline ends came to 13 bases. This CDR3 comprises 14 residues. Germline loops: CDR1 KGHSY, CDR2 FQNENV. The CDR3 DNA follows: TGTGCCAGCAGCCAATCAGGGGGTGTCGGGGGCTACACCTTC. It encodes CASSQSGGVGGYTF.

This sequence joins TRBV6-5 and TRBJ1-2; D is undetermined. This CDR3 is built from 14 residues. Trimming took 7 bases from V and 3 from J, leaving 15 bases between them. Germline V lookup: CDR1 MNHEY, CDR2 SVGAGI. The CDR3, as DNA: TGTGCCAGCAAACGGGGTGGGTCCTACTATGGCTACACCTTC. This codes for CASKRGGSYYGYTF.

The chain combines TRBV19 with TRBJ2-7, with a possible D match to TRBD1 (5 bases). V shed 3 bases and J shed 3 bases, with 15 bases lying between them. This CDR3 has 15 amino acids. Germline V gives CDR1 LNHDA, CDR2 SQIVND (reference sequence). The CDR3 coding sequence is TGTGCCAGTAGTATCGGACAAGGGATGGGCTACGAGCAGTACTTC. Translated, it gives CASSIGQGMGYEQYF.

This clone was picked up one time. The rearrangement uses TRBV21-1 and TRBJ2-7; the D call of TRBD2 is as the table states it, not checked on the DNA. TRBV21-1 is a listed pseudogene. The CDR3 extends over 14 amino acids. The CDR3 DNA is TGTGCCAGCAGCAAAGGGACGGGAGCCTACGAGCAGTACTTC. The encoded protein is CASSKGTGAYEQYF.

The chain is built from TRBV13 and TRBJ1-1; 8 nucleotides line up with TRBD1. This CDR3 region has 14 residues. CDR1 PRHDT and CDR2 FYEKMQ come from the germline V gene (reference sequence). The V and J ends lost 6 bases and 4 bases, in that order; junction bases with no gene match: 7. The CDR3 region has the DNA TGTGCCAGCAGTTCGGACAGGGAGGGCACTGAAGCTTTCTTT. Residues: CASSSDREGTEAFF.

The genes are TRBV29-1 and TRBJ2-1; 10 nucleotides line up with TRBD2. The CDR3 has 14 residues. The germline CDR1 and CDR2 sequences are SQVTM and ANQGSEA. Trimming at V came to 2 bases and at J to 3 bases, leaving 1 base not matched to a gene. Here the CDR3 DNA reads TGCAGCGTTGAATGGACTAGCGGCTACAATGAGCAGTTCTTC. Protein sequence: CSVEWTSGYNEQFF.

The chain is built from TRBV7-6 and TRBJ1-2; 8 bases are shared with TRBD1. The CDR3 runs 15 residues. Germline lookup yields CDR1 SGHVS and CDR2 FNYEAQ. J lost 4 bases, V lost 5 bases, and 9 bases had no gene match. The chain's CDR3 is CASSPQGQGRYGYTF. Here the CDR3 DNA reads TGTGCCAGCAGCCCCCAAGGACAGGGCCGCTATGGCTACACCTTC.

V usage is TRBV11-1 and J usage is TRBJ2-2; D ambiguous. The CDR3 is 13 amino acids. Trimming took off 4 bases at V and 5 bases at J, with 8 bases between the two ends. Germline-derived CDR1 and CDR2 are SGHAT and FQDESV (reference sequence). CDR3: CASSSPGTGELFF. The DNA for the CDR3 is TGTGCCAGCAGCTCCCCAGGAACCGGGGAGCTGTTTTTT.

The gene calls are TRBV7-8 and TRBJ1-4; weak D call: TRBD1 (6 bases). With 4 bases removed from V and 4 bases from J, the gap between germline ends came to 13 bases. Germline lookup yields CDR1 SGHVS and CDR2 FQNEAQ. This CDR3 spans 15 amino acids. The CDR3 region has the DNA TGTGCCAGCAGCTCCTCCGGACAGCGTAATGAAAAACTGTTTTTT. It codes for CASSSSGQRNEKLFF.

This clone was seen a few times. The rearrangement joins TRBV19 to TRBJ1-5; D is unclear. This CDR3 comprises 15 residues. V was clipped by 1 base and J by 6 bases, with 13 bases between them. Germline V CDR1 and CDR2: LNHDA, SQIVND (reference sequence). For the CDR3, the DNA is TGTGCCAGTAGTATAGCTCTGACTCAATCTCAGCCCCAGCATTTT. Protein product: CASSIALTQSQPQHF.

This rearrangement joins TRBV5-1 to TRBJ2-7; 8 nucleotides agree with TRBD1. Germline CDR1 and CDR2: SGHRS and YFSETQ. There are 15 residues in the CDR3. The V gene end was trimmed by 2 bases and the J gene end by 6 bases; junction bases not matched to a gene: 10. CDR3 amino acids: CASSLTGGVSGEQYF. CDR3 DNA sequence: TGCGCCAGCAGCTTAACAGGGGGAGTTTCGGGCGAGCAGTACTTC.

This clone was recorded only once. The rearrangement uses TRBV19 and TRBJ1-2; no firm D call. The ends were cut back, 10 bases at V and 3 bases at J, with 21 bases in the middle. Germline loops: CDR1 LNHDA, CDR2 SQIVND (reference sequence). The CDR3 is 15 residues long. CDR3 amino acids: CATSEVLLGDYGYTF. CDR3 nucleotides: TGTGCCACCTCGGAAGTTTTGCTGGGAGACTATGGCTACACCTTC.

The chain couples TRBV6-2 or TRBV6-3 to TRBJ2-6, with D perhaps TRBD1 (5 bases). There are 16 residues in the CDR3. Germline values: CDR1 MNHEY, CDR2 SVGEGT. The V end lost 6 bases, the J end lost 0 bases, and 12 bases lay between the germline ends. As DNA, the CDR3 is TGTGCCAGCAGCCCTGACAGATCCTCTGGGGCCAACGTCCTGACTTTC. The encoded protein is CASSPDRSSGANVLTF.

This clone occurred a few times. The chain joins TRBV19 to TRBJ1-5; possible D gene TRBD1, 5 bases. There are 17 residues in the CDR3. Germline V gene data show CDR1 as LNHDA and CDR2 as SQIVND (reference sequence). Deletions cut 6 bases from V and 2 bases from J, with 20 bases between. CDR3 protein: CASSEGRSRVGNQPQHF. The CDR3, as DNA: TGTGCCAGTAGCGAGGGGAGGTCCAGGGTGGGCAATCAGCCCCAGCATTTT.

The V call is TRBV6-5, the J call TRBJ1-1; 8 positions match TRBD1. The CDR3 totals 14 residues. With 4 bases clipped from V and 3 bases from J, the junction kept 4 bases outside the gene matches. Per the germline V gene, CDR1 is MNHEY and CDR2 is SVGAGI. The CDR3 DNA reads as TGTGCCAGCAGTTCCCCAGGGGGCCACACTGAAGCTTTCTTT. Residues: CASSSPGGHTEAFF.

V usage is TRBV5-1 and J usage is TRBJ2-3; tentative D call: TRBD1 (6 bases). The ends were cut back, 5 bases at V and 0 bases at J, with 16 bases in the middle. This CDR3 comprises 16 residues. The germline CDR1 and CDR2 sequences are SGHRS and YFSETQ. For the CDR3, the DNA is TGCGCCAGCAGTAACACAGGGTCCCTTAGCACAGATACGCAGTATTTT. Its protein product is CASSNTGSLSTDTQYF. Using reference TRBV5-1 and TRBJ2-3 for the parts outside the CDR3, the full variable domain is KAGVTQTPRYLIKTRGQQVTLSCSPISGHRSVSWYQQTPGQGLQFLFEYFSETQRNKGNFPGRFSGRQFSNSRSEMNVSTLELGDSALYLCASSNTGSLSTDTQYFGPGTRLTVL.

V usage is TRBV6-5 and J usage is TRBJ2-5; 11 bases agree with TRBD1. Germline V CDR1 and CDR2: MNHEY, SVGAGI. This CDR3 comprises 13 residues. Trimming cost V 4 bases and J 6 bases; bases outside gene matches: 1. This chain's CDR3 is CASSSDRGQTQYF. In DNA form, the CDR3 reads TGTGCCAGCAGTTCGGACAGGGGGCAGACCCAGTACTTC.

The chain employs TRBV9 and TRBJ2-3; possible D gene TRBD2, 6 bases. The CDR3 spans 16 residues. Trimming took 4 bases from V and 0 from J, leaving 15 bases between them. Germline V gives CDR1 SGDLS, CDR2 YYNGEE. The CDR3 sequence is CASSLGTSRSTDTQYF. The CDR3 bases are TGTGCCAGCAGCCTGGGTACTAGCCGGAGCACAGATACGCAGTATTTT.

CDR3 loop: CASRRTSWTDTQYF. CDR3 bases: TGTGCCAGCCGGCGGACTAGTTGGACAGATACGCAGTATTTT. J is TRBJ2-3 and V is TRBV18; 7 bases are shared with TRBD2. The CDR3 is made up of 14 amino acids. With V trimmed by 8 bases and J by 3 bases, 8 bases remained unmatched. Looked up from germline, CDR1 is KGHSH and CDR2 is LQKENI.

The chain recombines TRBV6-5 with TRBJ1-2; 7 nucleotides agree with TRBD1. CDR1 and CDR2 from the germline V gene are MNHEY and SVGAGI. CDR3 length: 16 amino acids. V lost 2 bases to trimming and J lost 0 bases; unmatched junction nucleotides: 6. The CDR3 sequence is CASSYARDSPNYGYTF. CDR3 DNA: TGTGCCAGCAGTTACGCGCGGGACAGCCCTAACTATGGCTACACCTTC.